The 24 T cell receptor beta chains below were found in one sample sequenced in a study of T cell repertoires in cytomegalovirus infection. TCRdb ran MiXCR on the reads and lists one entry per CDR3 protein. The table has hundreds of thousands of distinct CDR3 sequences, around a third seen once. These receptors lack a known antigen. The specimen comprised cultured PBMCs, sampled from culture after CMV antigen stimulation. The source of these receptors is a human donor in good health (CMV status not recorded). Some clones in this sample may be carry-over from other donors' samples.

This clonotype was seen only a few times. V and J are TRBV12-3 or TRBV12-4 and TRBJ1-3; the D gene is possibly TRBD1 (5 bases). V dropped 10 bases and J dropped 0 bases, with 10 bases sitting between them. CDR3 length: 13 residues. CDR3 loop: CATGAASGNTIYF. The CDR3 nucleotides read TGTGCCACCGGGGCAGCCTCTGGAAACACCATATATTTT.

V and J are TRBV2 and TRBJ1-1; D call uncertain. The CDR3 totals 12 residues. Germline V CDR1 and CDR2: SNHLY, FYNNEI. V was cut by 2 bases and J by 7 bases, with 8 bases left in between. The DNA of the CDR3 is TGTGCCAGCAGTGAATACCGGGATGAAGCTTTCTTT. Protein product: CASSEYRDEAFF.

The chain employs TRBV4-3 and TRBJ2-1; D might be TRBD2 (6 bases). The germline V gene encodes CDR1 LGHNA and CDR2 YSLEER. With 3 bases removed from V and 1 base from J, the gap between germline ends came to 13 bases. The CDR3 sequence is 16 residues long. This chain's CDR3 is CASSQALLASYNEQFF. The CDR3, as DNA: TGCGCCAGCAGCCAGGCGCTCCTAGCGTCCTACAATGAGCAGTTCTTC.

This clonotype was detected a few times. The genes are TRBV2 and TRBJ1-5; no reliable D call. The CDR3 loop spans 12 amino acids. Germline assignment: CDR1 SNHLY and CDR2 FYNNEI. Trimming shortened V by 6 bases and J by 0 bases, and 3 bases separated the two germline ends. The CDR3 DNA is TGTGCCAGCAGGTATAGCAATCAGCCCCAGCATTTT. Its translation is CASRYSNQPQHF.

The chain couples TRBV20-1 to TRBJ2-4; D call uncertain. V was trimmed by 6 bases and J by 9 bases, leaving 15 bases between them. The CDR3 loop spans 12 amino acids. Germline CDR1 is DFQATT and CDR2 is SNEGSKA (reference sequence). DNA for the CDR3: TGCAGTGCCGCCCCCCGCGGCGGCATTCAGTACTTC. Translation: CSAAPRGGIQYF.

The chain combines TRBV12-3 or TRBV12-4 with TRBJ1-3; TRBD1 agrees at 9 bases. The CDR3 is made up of 14 amino acids. The V and J ends lost 5 bases and 3 bases, in that order; junction bases with no gene match: 2. The CDR3 DNA reads TGTGCCAGCAGTGGGGACAGGGATGGAAACACCATATATTTT. It yields the protein CASSGDRDGNTIYF.

The sample holds one count of this clonotype. V and J are TRBV14 and TRBJ1-1; tentatively, D is TRBD1 (6 bases). CDR1 and CDR2 from the germline V gene are SGHDN and FVKESK. V shed 0 bases and J shed 10 bases, with 12 bases lying between them. The CDR3 totals 13 residues. CDR3 amino acids: CASSQDPGGRAFF. The CDR3 DNA is TGTGCCAGCAGCCAAGATCCTGGGGGCAGAGCTTTCTTT.

This clonotype was seen only a few times. The J gene is TRBJ1-1, the V gene TRBV20-1; perhaps TRBD1 as D (6 bases). V dropped 2 bases and J dropped 0 bases, with 7 bases sitting between them. Germline CDR1 DFQATT, CDR2 SNEGSKA (reference sequence). This CDR3 has 13 amino acids. The CDR3 bases are TGCAGTGCTAGACCAGGGGTGAACACTGAAGCTTTCTTT. Its protein is CSARPGVNTEAFF.

This chain connects TRBV10-3 to TRBJ2-1, with no clear D. The germline V and J ends were trimmed by 0 bases and 10 bases, with 7 bases remaining between them. The germline V gene encodes CDR1 ENHRY and CDR2 SYGVKD. This CDR3 has 12 residues. CDR3 sequence reads: CAISESPVEQFF. In DNA, the CDR3 is TGTGCCATCAGTGAGTCCCCGGTGGAGCAGTTCTTC.

This clonotype was observed a few times. The DNA for the CDR3 is TGTGCCAGCAGCGGTCCCCCAGGAGGGGTGGACTACGAGCAGTACTTC. Protein product: CASSGPPGGVDYEQYF. J is TRBJ2-7 and V is TRBV5-3; D is possibly TRBD2 (6 bases). TRBV5-3 is placed among ORFs of uncertain function. The CDR3 covers 16 residues. V gave up 8 bases and J gave up 3 bases, with 24 bases separating them.

The chain couples TRBV7-2 to TRBJ2-2, with D possibly matching TRBD1 (5 bases). Trimming took off 5 bases at V and 7 bases at J, with 11 bases between the two ends. The CDR3 has 13 amino acids. Germline V CDR1 and CDR2: SGHTA, FQGNSA. DNA for the CDR3: TGTGCCAGCAGCCAAAGAAGGGGCGGGGAGCTGTTTTTT. This gives the protein CASSQRRGGELFF.

The table lists this clonotype with a few counts. This chain connects TRBV7-2 to TRBJ2-7; 9 nucleotides match TRBD1. J was trimmed by 0 bases and V by 5 bases; bases with no gene match: 8. Germline CDR1 SGHTA, CDR2 FQGNSA. CDR3 length: 16 amino acids. For the CDR3, the DNA is TGTGCCAGCAGCGCCACAGGGGGCCTCCTCTCCTACGAGCAGTACTTC. It codes for CASSATGGLLSYEQYF.

V and J are TRBV6-6 and TRBJ2-1; no definite D call. Germline CDR1 MNHNY, CDR2 SVGAGI (reference sequence). Trimming left V 6 bases short and J 3 bases short, with 12 bases between. The CDR3 is 14 amino acids. CDR3 region: CASSSPDDYNEQFF. CDR3 sequence (DNA): TGTGCCAGCAGCTCCCCCGATGACTACAATGAGCAGTTCTTC.

J is TRBJ1-4 and V is TRBV6-6; TRBD1 matches 8 bases. Germline V gene sequence: CDR1 MNHNY, CDR2 SVGAGI (reference sequence). CDR3 length: 15 amino acids. V gave up 6 bases and J gave up 5 bases; unmatched junction bases: 8. CDR3 sequence: CASRVGQDKNEKLFF. As DNA, the CDR3 is TGTGCCAGCAGGGTGGGACAGGACAAAAATGAAAAACTGTTTTTT.

The chain recombines TRBV12-3 or TRBV12-4 with TRBJ2-1, with 8 positions matching TRBD2. The CDR3 contains 15 residues. V was pared by 4 bases and J by 5 bases, with 7 bases of the junction left unmatched. DNA of the CDR3: TGTGCCAGCAGTTCGAGCGGGAGAAGTCACAATGAGCAGTTCTTC. Its translation is CASSSSGRSHNEQFF.

The V gene is TRBV5-4, the J gene TRBJ2-3; weak D call: TRBD1 (5 bases). CDR1 SGHNT and CDR2 YYREEE come from the germline V gene (reference sequence). Trimming pared 5 bases from V and 1 base from J, leaving 8 bases between. The CDR3 runs 13 residues. The DNA of the CDR3 is TGTGCCAGCAGGGACATAGGCACAGATACGCAGTATTTT. This codes for CASRDIGTDTQYF. Together with reference TRBV5-4 and TRBJ2-3, the CDR3 gives the full variable domain: ETGVTQSPTHLIKTRGQQVTLRCSSQSGHNTVSWYQQALGQGPQFIFQYYREEENGRGNFPPRFSGLQFPNYSSELNVNALELDDSALYLCASRDIGTDTQYFGPGTRLTVL.

This clonotype was observed a few times. The chain joins TRBV2 to TRBJ2-1; 7 bases map to TRBD2. CDR3 length: 15 amino acids. Trimming at V came to 6 bases and at J to 1 base, leaving 6 bases not matched to a gene. CDR1 and CDR2 from the germline V gene are SNHLY and FYNNEI. The CDR3 here is CASRRGGGSYNEQFF. The DNA of the CDR3 is TGTGCCAGCAGGCGTGGGGGGGGATCCTACAATGAGCAGTTCTTC.

This clonotype was recorded at least ten times. V gene TRBV7-2 combines with J gene TRBJ1-1; a weak D match, TRBD1 (5 bases). The germline V gene encodes CDR1 SGHTA and CDR2 FQGNSA. V lost 3 bases, J lost 5 bases, and 16 bases lay in between. The CDR3 totals 15 residues. CDR3 region: CASSFVFGGGTEAFF. The CDR3 region has the DNA TGTGCCAGCAGCTTTGTGTTCGGGGGAGGGACTGAAGCTTTCTTT.

This chain links TRBV6-6 with TRBJ1-1; D is uncertain. Looked up from germline, CDR1 is MNHNY and CDR2 is SVGAGI (reference sequence). V was shortened by 0 bases and J by 6 bases, with 14 bases between the two germline ends. The CDR3 runs 15 residues. The CDR3 reads CASSYSSGLTAEAFF. DNA of the CDR3: TGTGCCAGCAGTTACTCGTCGGGATTAACCGCTGAAGCTTTCTTT.

The chain links TRBV20-1 to TRBJ2-7, with D tentatively TRBD1 (6 bases). V was pared by 2 bases and J by 6 bases, with 11 bases between. The germline V gene has CDR1 DFQATT and CDR2 SNEGSKA (reference sequence). The CDR3 sequence is 12 residues long. The CDR3, as DNA: TGCAGTGCTAGAATAGGGGGTAGCGAGCAGTACTTC. It translates to CSARIGGSEQYF.

This chain uses TRBV20-1 with TRBJ2-1; D gene uncertain. CDR1 is DFQATT, CDR2 SNEGSKA, per germline (reference sequence). CDR3 length: 12 amino acids. Deletions cut 5 bases from V and 8 bases from J, with 13 bases between. Here the CDR3 reads CSAAQISHEQFF. The CDR3 DNA is TGCAGTGCTGCCCAAATAAGCCATGAGCAGTTCTTC.

This clonotype came up a few times. The J gene is TRBJ2-2, the V gene TRBV7-8; the D gene is possibly TRBD1 (5 bases). The CDR3 is made up of 15 amino acids. V was shortened by 2 bases and J by 6 bases, with 13 bases between the two germline ends. Germline loops: CDR1 SGHVS, CDR2 FQNEAQ. CDR3 DNA: TGTGCCAGCAGCTTAACAGGACCCGGTTCCGGGGAGCTGTTTTTT. Protein product: CASSLTGPGSGELFF.

This clonotype occurred once. CDR3 loop: CAWSDDTLAESSYNEQFF. CDR3 bases: TGTGCCTGGAGTGACGATACTTTGGCGGAGAGCTCCTACAATGAGCAGTTCTTC. The V and J genes are TRBV30 and TRBJ2-1; D gene unclear. Trimming took off 1 base at V and 0 bases at J, with 19 bases between the two ends. From germline, CDR1 is GTSNPN and CDR2 SVGIG (reference sequence). The CDR3 totals 18 residues.

This chain connects TRBV4-3 to TRBJ1-1, with D possibly being TRBD1 (5 bases). CDR3 length: 16 residues. Germline lookup yields CDR1 LGHNA and CDR2 YSLEER. Deletions cut 0 bases from V and 0 bases from J, with 11 bases between. Written as DNA, the CDR3 is TGCGCCAGCAGCCAAGATTGGGGGTACATGAACACTGAAGCTTTCTTT. It translates to CASSQDWGYMNTEAFF.